Each of the 31 T cell receptor beta chains below was sequenced from the same sample in a study of blood T cell repertoires in COVID-19. The method was immunoSEQ multiplex PCR; TCRdb's version includes in-frame clones alone and lacks a portion of them. In the table there are more than 100,000 clones, around 87% of which are singletons. Specimen: peripheral blood. Receptors originate from a man between 70 and 80 years old with active COVID-19.

This rearrangement joins TRBV28 to TRBJ1-2; D gene unclear. This CDR3 has 21 residues. V shed 3 bases and J shed 4 bases, with 33 bases lying between them. CDR1 and CDR2 (germline): MDHEN, SYDVKM. The CDR3 DNA reads as TGTGCCAGCAGTTTTAGCCCCCCCCCGGGGTGGTTAGGCCTGAGAACCTATGGCTACACCTTC. Translated: CASSFSPPPGWLGLRTYGYTF.

The chain has TRBV2 and TRBJ2-1; weak D call: TRBD1 (5 bases). Germline V lookup: CDR1 SNHLY, CDR2 FYNNEI. The germline V and J ends were trimmed by 3 bases and 10 bases, with 13 bases remaining between them. This CDR3 is 13 amino acids long. The CDR3 DNA follows: TGTGCCAGCAGTGATCAGGGCCCTGGGGAGCAGTTCTTC. Encoded protein: CASSDQGPGEQFF.

The chain recombines TRBV27 with TRBJ2-1, with D possibly being TRBD2 (6 bases). Germline assignment: CDR1 MNHEY and CDR2 SMNVEV (reference sequence). V was trimmed by 5 bases and J by 9 bases, leaving 20 bases between them. CDR3 length: 15 amino acids. CDR3 protein: CASSGTPGAAGEQFF. The CDR3, as DNA: TGTGCCAGCAGTGGGACCCCCGGGGCAGCGGGTGAGCAGTTCTTC.

This chain connects TRBV19 to TRBJ2-3; 10 nucleotides align to TRBD1. This CDR3 has 15 residues. Germline V CDR1 and CDR2: LNHDA, SQIVND (reference sequence). The V gene end was trimmed by 9 bases and the J gene end by 1 base; junction bases not matched to a gene: 7. The CDR3 spells CASLRTGGGTDTQYF. DNA of the CDR3: TGTGCCAGCCTTCGGACAGGGGGAGGCACAGATACGCAGTATTTT.

The V gene is TRBV30, the J gene TRBJ1-1; no definite D call. There are 15 residues in the CDR3. V lost 0 bases, J lost 1 base, and 12 bases lay in between. The germline gives CDR1 GTSNPN, CDR2 SVGIG (reference sequence). Here the CDR3 DNA reads TGTGCCTGGAGTGTACCCGGGGTACCGAACACTGAAGCTTTCTTT. It encodes CAWSVPGVPNTEAFF.

This chain joins TRBV28 and TRBJ1-6; 8 bases are shared with TRBD1. V trimming: 5 bases; J trimming: 7 bases; junction bases outside the gene matches: 4. This CDR3 region has 14 residues. Germline V gene data show CDR1 as MDHEN and CDR2 as SYDVKM. The chain's CDR3 is CASSGDRRNSPLHF. Here the CDR3 DNA reads TGTGCCAGCAGTGGGGACAGGAGGAATTCACCCCTCCACTTT.

The chain uses TRBV3-1 (or the pseudogene TRBV3-2) and TRBJ2-5, with 8 bases lining up with TRBD1. The length of the CDR3 is 15 residues. Trimming took 4 bases from V and 6 from J; bases not matched to a gene: 10. Germline-derived CDR1 and CDR2 are LGHDT and YNNKEL (reference sequence). The CDR3 region has the DNA TGTGCCAGCAGCCTGTTGGACAGGGTAGTAAAGACCCAGTACTTC. Its translation: CASSLLDRVVKTQYF.

The V call is TRBV12-1, the J call TRBJ2-1; the DNA was not compared with TRBD1, the D call given in the table. TRBV12-1 is labeled a pseudogene. The CDR3 spans 17 residues. The CDR3, as DNA: TGTGCCAGCAGCGGGGCTAGGGGCGACAGCTCCTACAATGAGCAGTTCTTC. Its protein is CASSGARGDSSYNEQFF.

This chain connects TRBV18 to TRBJ1-2, with 8 bases fitting TRBD1. The V and J ends lost 0 bases and 5 bases, in that order; junction bases with no gene match: 5. Germline-derived CDR1 and CDR2 are KGHSH and LQKENI. The CDR3 spans 15 residues. CDR3 sequence: CASSPPSGGGYGYTF. The CDR3 bases are TGTGCCAGCTCACCACCCTCAGGGGGCGGGTATGGCTACACCTTC. The variable domain in full, with the rest retrieved from reference TRBV18 and TRBJ1-2, is NAGVMQNPRHLVRRRGQEARLRCSPMKGHSHVYWYRQLPEEGLKFMVYLQKENIIDESGMPKERFSAEFPKEGPSILRIQQVVRGDSAAYFCASSPPSGGGYGYTFGSGTRLTVV.

The chain couples TRBV21-1 to TRBJ2-2; the table calls TRBD2, which could not be checked here. TRBV21-1 is deemed a pseudogene. The CDR3 extends over 13 amino acids. In DNA form, the CDR3 reads TGTGCCAGCACCGGGATGGACACCGGGGAGCTGTTTTTT. This codes for CASTGMDTGELFF.

The chain recombines TRBV7-8 with TRBJ2-7; possible D gene TRBD1, 6 bases. The CDR3 is 15 residues long. Trimming removed 5 bases at V and 3 bases at J, with 17 bases between. The germline V gene encodes CDR1 SGHVS and CDR2 FQNEAQ. Written as DNA, the CDR3 is TGTGCCAGCAGCGCGGCGCCGGGACACCACTACGAGCAGTACTTC. Its protein product is CASSAAPGHHYEQYF.

This clone appeared once. The V and J genes are TRBV28 and TRBJ2-1; tentatively, D is TRBD2 (6 bases). The V and J ends lost 3 bases and 4 bases respectively, with 13 bases between them. Looked up from germline, CDR1 is MDHEN and CDR2 is SYDVKM. The CDR3 extends over 15 amino acids. The CDR3 DNA reads TGTGCCAGCAGTTTTCTGGCTAGCGATTACAATGAGCAGTTCTTC. Amino acid sequence: CASSFLASDYNEQFF. Combining the CDR3 with reference TRBV28 and TRBJ2-1 gives the whole variable domain DVKVTQSSRYLVKRTGEKVFLECVQDMDHENMFWYRQDPGLGLRLIYFSYDVKMKEKGDIPEGYSVSREKKERFSLILESASTNQTSMYLCASSFLASDYNEQFFGPGTRLTVL.

The J gene is TRBJ2-7, the V gene TRBV6-5, with D possibly TRBD2 on 5 matching bases. Per germline, CDR1 MNHEY and CDR2 SVGAGI. Trimming removed 2 bases at V and 1 base at J, with 6 bases between. This CDR3 region has 13 residues. The CDR3 DNA reads as TGTGCCAGCAGTTACAGAGGGTCCTACGAGCAGTACTTC. Protein: CASSYRGSYEQYF.

This chain uses TRBV14 with TRBJ2-1; maybe TRBD1 (6 bases). CDR1 and CDR2 (germline): SGHDN, FVKESK. Trimming left V 1 base short and J 7 bases short, with 17 bases between. CDR3 length: 16 residues. CDR3 nucleotide sequence: TGTGCCAGCAGCCAAGCGAACCTTCTAGGGGGTAATGAGCAGTTCTTC. Translation: CASSQANLLGGNEQFF.

V is TRBV28 and J is TRBJ2-5; TRBD1 agrees at 7 bases. V was clipped by 6 bases and J by 4 bases; unmatched bases: 5. CDR1 is MDHEN, CDR2 SYDVKM, per germline. This CDR3 spans 13 amino acids. The CDR3 loop reads CASSPTGRETQYF. The CDR3 coding sequence is TGTGCCAGCAGCCCGACAGGGAGAGAGACCCAGTACTTC.

This clone was seen more than once but under ten times. The chain joins TRBV19 to TRBJ1-5, with 11 nucleotides matching TRBD1. This CDR3 is 14 amino acids long. Unmatched junction bases numbered 4, after V lost 6 bases and J lost 6 bases. Germline lookup yields CDR1 LNHDA and CDR2 SQIVND (reference sequence). CDR3 sequence: CASRDRGRSQPQHF. Written as DNA, the CDR3 is TGTGCCAGTAGGGACAGGGGGCGAAGTCAGCCCCAGCATTTT. Combining the CDR3 with reference TRBV19 and TRBJ1-5 gives the whole variable domain DGGITQSPKYLFRKEGQNVTLSCEQNLNHDAMYWYRQDPGQGLRLIYYSQIVNDFQKGDIAEGYSVSREKKESFPLTVTSAQKNPTAFYLCASRDRGRSQPQHFGDGTRLSIL.

V and J are TRBV28 and TRBJ1-2; possible D gene TRBD1, 6 bases. The V end was cut by 6 bases, the J end by 3 bases, with 17 bases between. The V gene's germline CDR1 is MDHEN and CDR2 SYDVKM. The CDR3 extends over 15 amino acids. CDR3 coding DNA: TGTGCCAGCAGGCCACCCGGGGGGCGGGACTATGGCTACACCTTC. This sequence encodes CASRPPGGRDYGYTF.

This clone was seen only a few times. The chain recombines TRBV19 with TRBJ2-5; D perhaps matches TRBD2 (5 bases). CDR3 size: 15 residues. Germline V gene data show CDR1 as LNHDA and CDR2 as SQIVND (reference sequence). The V end was cut by 4 bases, the J end by 2 bases, with 14 bases between. CDR3 amino acids: CASSKASGGQETQYF. CDR3 nucleotide sequence: TGTGCCAGTAGTAAGGCTAGTGGAGGTCAAGAGACCCAGTACTTC.

The chain uses TRBV11-2 and TRBJ1-6; TRBD1 might be the D (5 bases). V lost 1 base, J lost 2 bases, and 9 bases lay in between. Germline CDR1 SGHAT, CDR2 FQNNGV. The CDR3 runs to 16 residues. DNA of the CDR3: TGTGCCAGCAGCTTAGGGCAGGGTGCCTATAATTCACCCCTCCACTTT. It specifies CASSLGQGAYNSPLHF.

The table lists this clone with a count of one. The rearrangement links TRBV7-9 to TRBJ2-2; the match to TRBD2 covers 9 bases. V shed 10 bases, J shed 1 base, and the junction held 4 bases outside the gene matches. This CDR3 spans 14 amino acids. In germline, CDR1 is SEHNR, CDR2 FQNEAQ (reference sequence). This CDR3 is CAITSGWNTGELFF. CDR3 coding DNA: TGTGCCATAACTAGCGGGTGGAACACCGGGGAGCTGTTTTTT. Full variable domain (remainder filled in from reference TRBV7-9 and TRBJ2-2): DTGVSQNPRHKITKRGQNVTFRCDPISEHNRLYWYRQTLGQGPEFLTYFQNEAQLEKSRLLSDRFSAERPKGSFSTLEIQRTEQGDSAMYLCAITSGWNTGELFFGEGSRLTVL.

This chain connects TRBV6-1 to TRBJ2-7; the D gene is possibly TRBD2 (6 bases). Germline V gene lookup returns CDR1 MNHNS and CDR2 SASEGT. CDR3 size: 15 residues. V was clipped by 1 base and J by 2 bases, with 12 bases between them. CDR3 residues: CASSEGVAATYEQYF. CDR3 nucleotides: TGTGCCAGCAGTGAAGGTGTAGCGGCTACCTACGAGCAGTACTTC.

This chain's CDR3 is CASSPRGVAGAPGELFF. CDR3 in DNA: TGTGCCAGCAGCCCTCGGGGGGTAGCGGGAGCCCCCGGGGAGCTGTTTTTT. The chain uses TRBV7-3 and TRBJ2-2; 9 bases are a match to TRBD2. The CDR3 runs to 17 residues. CDR1 and CDR2 (germline): SGHTA, FQGTGA. The ends lost 5 bases at V and 6 bases at J; junction bases unmatched: 13.

V is TRBV28 and J is TRBJ2-5, with 12 bases lining up with TRBD2. The CDR3 runs to 15 residues. In germline, CDR1 is MDHEN, CDR2 SYDVKM. The V gene end was trimmed by 5 bases and the J gene end by 5 bases; junction bases not matched to a gene: 6. The CDR3 DNA reads as TGTGCCAGCAGTCCTGGGACTAGCGGGTTGGAGACCCAGTACTTC. This translates into CASSPGTSGLETQYF.

This clone was observed a few times. V gene TRBV10-3 combines with J gene TRBJ2-7; 8 bases are a match to TRBD1. CDR3 length equals 15 residues. V dropped 7 bases and J dropped 1; count of bases not matched to a gene: 9. Germline CDR1 is ENHRY and CDR2 is SYGVKD. CDR3 region: CAIIPPGQDSYEQYF. Here the CDR3 DNA reads TGTGCCATCATTCCGCCGGGACAGGATTCCTACGAGCAGTACTTC.

The chain carries TRBV5-6 and TRBJ1-3, with a weak D call TRBD1 (5 bases). The CDR3 extends over 18 amino acids. Trimming cost V 4 bases and J 0 bases, with 20 bases left between them. Germline V gene lookup returns CDR1 SGHDT and CDR2 YYEEEE. The CDR3 DNA follows: TGTGCCAGCAGCCTCAACTCCGGGACTGGGCGCTCTGGAAACACCATATATTTT. Translated, it gives CASSLNSGTGRSGNTIYF.

The rearrangement links TRBV21-1 to TRBJ2-1; the tabulated D call, TRBD2, remains unverified against the DNA. TRBV21-1 counts as a pseudogene. The CDR3 extends over 17 amino acids. The CDR3 DNA is TGTGCCAGCAGCCACCCCCGGACGGGAGCGCCCTACAATGAGCAGTTCTTC. The encoded protein is CASSHPRTGAPYNEQFF.

The V gene is TRBV2, the J gene TRBJ2-2; no reliable D call. CDR1 SNHLY and CDR2 FYNNEI come from the germline V gene. The ends were cut back, 6 bases at V and 5 bases at J, with 16 bases in the middle. There are 15 residues in the CDR3. The CDR3 protein is CASRETTASTGELFF. The CDR3 DNA sequence: TGTGCCAGCAGAGAGACAACCGCCTCGACCGGGGAGCTGTTTTTT.

The chain recombines TRBV2 with TRBJ2-1; 8 nucleotides match TRBD2. Germline assignment: CDR1 SNHLY and CDR2 FYNNEI. V shed 9 bases and J 16 bases; nucleotides not matched to a gene: 11. The CDR3 extends over 11 amino acids. The CDR3 spells CARAGAGDKFF. CDR3 sequence (DNA): TGTGCCAGGGCGGGAGCGGGAGATAAATTCTTC.

Concerning this clone: A junction boundary mismatches the germline segment, possibly from a read error. The CDR3 DNA sequence: TGTGCCGGCAGTTGGTTGAGGACTACCTCCTCCTACGAGCAGTACTTC. Translation gives CAGSWLRTTSSYEQYF. The rearrangement uses TRBV6-2 or TRBV6-3 and TRBJ2-7; D possibly corresponds to TRBD2 (6 bases). The CDR3 has 16 amino acids. The V gene's germline CDR1 is MNHEY and CDR2 SVGEGT.

V is TRBV28 and J is TRBJ2-7; D might be TRBD1 (5 bases). With 2 bases removed from V and 5 bases from J, the gap between germline ends came to 10 bases. CDR1 and CDR2 (germline): MDHEN, SYDVKM. This CDR3 contains 13 residues. The CDR3 reads CASSLNGAHEQYF. In DNA form, the CDR3 reads TGTGCCAGCAGTTTAAATGGGGCCCACGAGCAGTACTTC. The full variable domain, its missing parts supplied by reference TRBV28 and TRBJ2-7, is DVKVTQSSRYLVKRTGEKVFLECVQDMDHENMFWYRQDPGLGLRLIYFSYDVKMKEKGDIPEGYSVSREKKERFSLILESASTNQTSMYLCASSLNGAHEQYFGPGTRLTVT.

The genes are TRBV6-2 or TRBV6-3 and TRBJ2-3; 11 bases agree with TRBD2. This CDR3 is built from 15 residues. Germline lookup yields CDR1 MNHEY and CDR2 SVGEGT. The V gene end was trimmed by 5 bases and the J gene end by 4 bases; junction bases not matched to a gene: 5. The CDR3 DNA reads TGTGCCAGCAGTACCTTAGCGGGAGGGCCAGATACGCAGTATTTT. Translating gives CASSTLAGGPDTQYF.